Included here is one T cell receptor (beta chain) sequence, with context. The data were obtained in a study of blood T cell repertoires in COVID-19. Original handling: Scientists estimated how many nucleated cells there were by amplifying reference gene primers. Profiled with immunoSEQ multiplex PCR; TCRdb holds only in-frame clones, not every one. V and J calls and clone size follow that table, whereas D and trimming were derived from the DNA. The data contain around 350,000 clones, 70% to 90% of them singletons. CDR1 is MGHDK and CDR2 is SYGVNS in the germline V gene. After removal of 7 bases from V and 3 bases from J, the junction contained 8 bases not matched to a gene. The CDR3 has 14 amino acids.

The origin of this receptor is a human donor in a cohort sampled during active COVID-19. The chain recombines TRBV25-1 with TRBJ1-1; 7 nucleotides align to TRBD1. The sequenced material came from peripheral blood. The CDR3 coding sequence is TGTGCCAGCAAGTCAACAGGGGTATACACTGAAGCTTTCTTT. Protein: CASKSTGVYTEAFF. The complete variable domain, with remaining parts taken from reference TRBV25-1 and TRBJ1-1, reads EADIYQTPRYLVIGTGKKITLECSQTMGHDKMYWYQQDPGMELHLIHYSYGVNSTEKGDLSSESTVSRIRTEHFPLTLESARPSHTSQYLCASKSTGVYTEAFFGQGTRLTVV.